One and the same sample provided the 13 T cell receptor beta chains below, sequenced in a study of early T cells in non-severe SARS-CoV-2 infection. TCRdb re-called the 5' RACE reads with MiXCR, one entry per CDR3 protein. The sample includes tens of thousands of distinct CDR3 sequences, about 2.7% of them seen just once. Sequences were obtained from whole blood. The receptors originated from an adult who was a healthcare worker with PCR-confirmed SARS-CoV-2 infection or an uninfected control (not recorded which).

This clonotype showed up just once. A read error may produce the germline difference seen at one junction end. V gene TRBV11-2 combines with J gene TRBJ1-2; 7 bases map to TRBD1. The CDR3 spans 13 residues. Germline values: CDR1 SGHAT, CDR2 FQNNGV. CDR3 residues: CVSSLGGNYGYTF. In nucleotides, the CDR3 is TGTGTCAGCAGCTTAGGGGGCAATTATGGCTACACGTTC.

By its share, this clonotype is medium-sized. The chain joins TRBV12-3 or TRBV12-4 to TRBJ1-3; D is undetermined. The CDR3 totals 14 residues. Trimming stripped 3 bases from V and 4 bases from J, with 10 bases between. The CDR3, as DNA: TGTGCCAGCAGTTTTGGGTCTGGCGGAAACACCATATATTTT. Residues: CASSFGSGGNTIYF.

At least ten counts were recorded for this clonotype. The CDR3 loop is CASSLEGGHHEQYV. Here the CDR3 DNA reads TGTGCCAGCAGCTTGGAGGGGGGGCACCACGAGCAGTACGTC. The chain joins TRBV5-5 to TRBJ2-7; the D gene is possibly TRBD2 (7 bases). CDR3 length: 14 amino acids. Germline V gene lookup returns CDR1 SGHKS and CDR2 YYEKEE (reference sequence). Trimming shortened V by 0 bases and J by 5 bases, and 12 bases separated the two germline ends.

This clonotype has a count of ten or more. A junction boundary mismatches the germline segment, possibly from a read error. The chain combines TRBV20-1 with TRBJ1-5; D ambiguous. This CDR3 has 13 residues. The V gene's germline CDR1 is DFQATT and CDR2 SNEGSKA (reference sequence). The CDR3 reads CSARGSSSQPQHF. CDR3 DNA: TGCAGTGCTAGGGGAAGCAGCAGTCAGCCCCAGCATTTT.

This clonotype occurred many times. The CDR3 loop is CASSLGQVTGELFF. For the CDR3, the DNA is TGTGCCAGCAGCTTAGGACAGGTCACCGGGGAGCTGTTTTTT. This chain joins TRBV7-6 and TRBJ2-2, with D possibly matching TRBD1 (6 bases). Germline-derived CDR1 and CDR2 are SGHVS and FNYEAQ. The CDR3 sequence is 14 residues long. V lost 1 base and J lost 4, with 7 bases in between.

This clonotype was seen a few times. The chain is built from TRBV6-5 and TRBJ1-1; 8 nucleotides line up with TRBD1. The junction had 5 bases not matched to a gene; V was cut back by 6 bases and J by 2 bases. This CDR3 is built from 14 residues. Germline lookup yields CDR1 MNHEY and CDR2 SVGAGI. This chain's CDR3 is CASRGGTGNTEAFF. CDR3 sequence (DNA): TGTGCCAGCAGAGGCGGGACAGGCAACACTGAAGCTTTCTTT.

This clonotype has a handful of counts. In nucleotides, the CDR3 is TGTGCCAGCACCCCGGAGCCCGACACTGAAGCTTTCTTT. Protein: CASTPEPDTEAFF. The chain recombines TRBV12-3 or TRBV12-4 with TRBJ1-1, with no clear D. Trimming left V 7 bases short and J 3 bases short, with 12 bases between. The CDR3 is 13 residues long.

This clonotype was recorded many times. This sequence joins TRBV2 and TRBJ2-7; perhaps TRBD2 as D (6 bases). Trimming took off 11 bases at V and 3 bases at J, with 11 bases between the two ends. The V gene's germline CDR1 is SNHLY and CDR2 FYNNEI. This CDR3 has 11 residues. As DNA, the CDR3 is TGTGCCGGGGGACTGCTCTACGAGCAGTACGTC. It yields the protein CAGGLLYEQYV.

Ten or more counts support this clonotype. The rearrangement uses TRBV5-5 and TRBJ2-2; TRBD2 matches 11 bases. CDR3 length equals 15 residues. CDR1 SGHKS and CDR2 YYEKEE come from the germline V gene (reference sequence). The trim removed 1 base at V and 4 bases at J, leaving 0 bases unmatched. CDR3 sequence (DNA): TGTGCCAGCAGCTTGACTAGCGGGGGCACCGGGGAGCTGTTTTTT. Translating it yields CASSLTSGGTGELFF.

This clonotype was found many times. The chain joins TRBV6-1 to TRBJ1-1, with TRBD1 identical over 7 bases. Germline V gene data show CDR1 as MNHNS and CDR2 as SASEGT. With V trimmed by 8 bases and J by 11 bases, 20 bases remained unmatched. The CDR3 runs to 15 residues. Here the CDR3 reads CASYGPLHTTGNAFF. As DNA, the CDR3 is TGTGCCAGCTACGGCCCTTTACATACGACAGGGAACGCTTTCTTT.

This clonotype was observed many times. The chain is built from TRBV19 and TRBJ2-6; 8 bases line up with TRBD1. V lost 4 bases to trimming and J lost 0 bases; unmatched junction nucleotides: 5. This CDR3 comprises 17 residues. Germline V CDR1 and CDR2: LNHDA, SQIVND (reference sequence). CDR3 sequence (DNA): TGTGCCAGTAGTAGGGCGACAGGGGTCTCTGGGGCCAACGTCCTGACTTTC. Protein product: CASSRATGVSGANVLTF.

This clonotype was recorded many times. This chain uses TRBV29-1 with TRBJ2-5; D is possibly TRBD1 (5 bases). Germline assignment: CDR1 SQVTM and CDR2 ANQGSEA. Trimming shortened V by 4 bases and J by 0 bases, and 9 bases separated the two germline ends. The CDR3 consists of 13 residues. The chain's CDR3 is CSVGQLYQETQYF. CDR3 in DNA: TGCAGCGTTGGACAGTTGTACCAAGAGACCCAGTACTTC.

In its sample, this clonotype was seen many times. This chain joins TRBV12-3 or TRBV12-4 and TRBJ2-1; no reliable D call. The CDR3 has 13 amino acids. V gave up 4 bases and J gave up 2 bases, with 6 bases separating them. The DNA of the CDR3 is TGTGCCAGCAGTTCGACTCCCTACAATGAGCAGTTCTTC. Its protein product is CASSSTPYNEQFF.